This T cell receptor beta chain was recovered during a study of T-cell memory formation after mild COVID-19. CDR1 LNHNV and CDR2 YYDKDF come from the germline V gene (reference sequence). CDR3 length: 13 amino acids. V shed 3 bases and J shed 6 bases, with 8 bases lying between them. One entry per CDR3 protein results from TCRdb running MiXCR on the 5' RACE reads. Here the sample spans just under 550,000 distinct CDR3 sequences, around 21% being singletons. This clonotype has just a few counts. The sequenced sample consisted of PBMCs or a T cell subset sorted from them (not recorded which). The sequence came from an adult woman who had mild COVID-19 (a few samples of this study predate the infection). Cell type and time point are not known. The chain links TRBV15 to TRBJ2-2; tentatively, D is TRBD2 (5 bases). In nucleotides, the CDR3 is TGTGCCACCAGCAGTTCTAGCTCCGGGGAGCTGTTTTTT. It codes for CATSSSSSGELFF.